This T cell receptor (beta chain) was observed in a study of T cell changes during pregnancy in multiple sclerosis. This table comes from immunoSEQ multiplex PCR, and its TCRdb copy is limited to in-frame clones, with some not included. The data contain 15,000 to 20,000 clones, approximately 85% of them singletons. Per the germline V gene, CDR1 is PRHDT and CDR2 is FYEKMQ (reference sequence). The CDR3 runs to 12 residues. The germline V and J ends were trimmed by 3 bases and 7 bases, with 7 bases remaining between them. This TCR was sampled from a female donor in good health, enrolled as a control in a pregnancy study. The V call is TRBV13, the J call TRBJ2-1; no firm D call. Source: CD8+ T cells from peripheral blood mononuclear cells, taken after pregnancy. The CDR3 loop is CASSFVRNEQFF. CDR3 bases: TGTGCCAGCAGCTTCGTGAGGAATGAGCAGTTCTTC.